The 25 T cell receptor beta chains in this list originate from one sample, sequenced in a study of blood T cell repertoires in COVID-19. TCRdb's copy holds only in-frame clones and misses some; the assay was immunoSEQ multiplex PCR. Here the sample spans nearly 90,000 clones, about nine tenths being singletons. Sample: peripheral blood. These TCRs come from a man younger than 35 with COVID-19, enrolled during active disease.

The chain links TRBV28 to TRBJ1-6; 7 bases map to TRBD1. Trimming took 9 bases from V and 9 from J; bases not matched to a gene: 8. The CDR3 runs 13 residues. Germline V gives CDR1 MDHEN, CDR2 SYDVKM. CDR3 loop: CASLDREASPLHF. CDR3 bases: TGTGCCAGTCTCGACAGGGAGGCTTCACCCCTCCACTTT.

The gene calls are TRBV2 and TRBJ2-3, with 8 bases aligning to TRBD1. The CDR3 extends over 13 amino acids. J lost 3 bases, V lost 10 bases, and 6 bases had no gene match. Germline V CDR1 and CDR2: SNHLY, FYNNEI. The chain's CDR3 is CATLDRETDTQYF. The CDR3 DNA reads as TGTGCCACCTTGGACAGGGAAACAGATACGCAGTATTTT.

The chain uses TRBV4-1 and TRBJ2-2; 7 bases agree with TRBD1. Germline V CDR1 and CDR2: MGHRA, YSYEKL. After removal of 4 bases from V and 2 bases from J, the junction contained 4 bases not matched to a gene. The CDR3 extends over 15 amino acids. The CDR3 here is CASSRTGPNTGELFF. Written as DNA, the CDR3 is TGCGCCAGCAGCCGGACAGGACCTAACACCGGGGAGCTGTTTTTT.

This chain links TRBV10-1 with TRBJ2-7; 10 bases line up with TRBD1. CDR1 WNHNN and CDR2 SYGVQD come from the germline V gene (reference sequence). The CDR3 sequence is 16 residues long. V shed 5 bases, J shed 2 bases, and the junction held 9 bases outside the gene matches. CDR3: CASSHTRDRGPYEQYF. DNA of the CDR3: TGCGCCAGCAGTCATACCCGGGACAGGGGACCCTACGAGCAGTACTTC.

This chain uses TRBV19 with TRBJ1-3; the D is unclear. V lost 4 bases and J lost 0, with 7 bases in between. The CDR3 consists of 14 residues. CDR1 is LNHDA, CDR2 SQIVND, per germline (reference sequence). CDR3 in DNA: TGTGCCAGTAGTACGCGATCCTCTGGAAACACCATATATTTT. Its translation: CASSTRSSGNTIYF.

The V and J genes are TRBV6-2 or TRBV6-3 and TRBJ1-3; TRBD1 is a possible D gene (5 bases). V lost 4 bases and J lost 4, with 11 bases in between. The CDR3 is made up of 14 amino acids. Germline loops: CDR1 MNHEY, CDR2 SVGEGT. CDR3 region: CASSSGEEGNTIYF. CDR3 bases: TGTGCCAGCAGTTCGGGGGAAGAAGGAAACACCATATATTTT.

V gene TRBV9 combines with J gene TRBJ2-5; the match to TRBD1 covers 7 bases. Germline V CDR1 and CDR2: SGDLS, YYNGEE. This CDR3 is built from 15 residues. Germline trimming cut 0 bases from V and 3 bases from J; bases unmatched to any gene: 5. The CDR3 bases are TGTGCCAGCAGCGTAGCGACAGGGCGAGAAGAGACCCAGTACTTC. Encoded protein: CASSVATGREETQYF.

The chain carries TRBV29-1 and TRBJ1-1; possible D gene TRBD1, 5 bases. Deletions cut 5 bases from V and 4 bases from J, with 14 bases between. The CDR3 has 13 amino acids. Looked up from germline, CDR1 is SQVTM and CDR2 is ANQGSEA. The CDR3 loop reads CSVSGGAGTEAFF. Written as DNA, the CDR3 is TGCAGCGTTTCAGGCGGGGCCGGCACTGAAGCTTTCTTT.

The chain recombines TRBV6-5 with TRBJ1-3; D not resolved. Looked up from germline, CDR1 is MNHEY and CDR2 is SVGAGI. The CDR3 runs to 15 residues. V was clipped by 6 bases and J by 6 bases, with 18 bases between them. CDR3 coding DNA: TGTGCCAGCAGCACTAGACGGCCCTCAGAAAACACCATATATTTT. As protein: CASSTRRPSENTIYF.

The CDR3 loop is CTSSPLESISGNTGELFF. The CDR3 DNA follows: TGCACCAGCAGCCCCTTGGAGAGTATTAGCGGGAACACCGGGGAGCTGTTTTTT. The chain has TRBV1 and TRBJ2-2; TRBD2 was called by the table and not checked on the DNA. TRBV1 is noted as a pseudogene. The CDR3 totals 18 residues.

About this clone itself: Germline is not matched at one junction end, which may reflect a read error. V and J are TRBV2 and TRBJ2-7; 8 nucleotides agree with TRBD2. Per the germline V gene, CDR1 is SNHLY and CDR2 is FYNNEI. CDR3 length equals 11 residues. CDR3 sequence: CASTNGGARDF. CDR3 coding DNA: TGTGCCAGCACCAACGGGGGGGCTAGGGACTTC.

The CDR3 protein is CASSKVRNGANTGELFF. CDR3 in DNA: TGTGCCAGCAGCAAAGTAAGGAACGGGGCGAACACCGGGGAGCTGTTTTTT. The V call is TRBV21-1, the J call TRBJ2-2; the table's D call, TRBD2, was not checked against the DNA. TRBV21-1 is reported as a pseudogene. The CDR3 extends over 17 amino acids.

This clone turned up a few times. The chain uses TRBV3-1 (or the pseudogene TRBV3-2) and TRBJ2-5; 11 nucleotides align to TRBD1. The ends lost 5 bases at V and 5 bases at J; junction bases unmatched: 10. From germline, CDR1 is LGHDT and CDR2 YNNKEL (reference sequence). The CDR3 length is 16 residues. The CDR3 sequence is CASSSGQGARSETQYF. The CDR3 nucleotides are TGTGCCAGCAGCAGCGGACAGGGGGCGAGGTCGGAGACCCAGTACTTC.

J is TRBJ1-1 and V is TRBV24-1, with unresolved D. The CDR3 length is 13 residues. Trimming took off 5 bases at V and 6 bases at J, with 12 bases between the two ends. In germline, CDR1 is KGHDR, CDR2 SFDVKD. In DNA form, the CDR3 reads TGTGCCACCAGTGGAGGTGGGTTGGCTGAAGCTTTCTTT. This sequence encodes CATSGGGLAEAFF.

This chain uses TRBV9 with TRBJ2-1; a possible D gene is TRBD2 (7 bases). V was shortened by 0 bases and J by 0 bases, with 10 bases between the two germline ends. This CDR3 spans 16 amino acids. In germline, CDR1 is SGDLS, CDR2 YYNGEE. DNA for the CDR3: TGTGCCAGCAGCGTAGGGCGGGGGCACTCCTACAATGAGCAGTTCTTC. Its protein product is CASSVGRGHSYNEQFF.

The J gene is TRBJ2-3, the V gene TRBV6-5; no clear D. V was pared by 6 bases and J by 9 bases, with 10 bases between. The V gene's germline CDR1 is MNHEY and CDR2 SVGAGI. This CDR3 is built from 11 residues. The CDR3, as DNA: TGTGCCAGCAGGAGGCGATCAACGCAGTATTTT. Amino acid sequence: CASRRRSTQYF.

J is TRBJ1-1 and V is TRBV27; 7 bases are shared with TRBD1. J was trimmed by 3 bases and V by 2 bases; bases with no gene match: 3. The CDR3 spans 14 residues. CDR1 and CDR2 from the germline V gene are MNHEY and SMNVEV (reference sequence). The CDR3 DNA sequence: TGTGCCAGCAGTTTAAACAGGGGATACACTGAAGCTTTCTTT. Encoded protein: CASSLNRGYTEAFF.

This chain joins TRBV6-5 and TRBJ2-5, with D maybe TRBD2 (5 bases). Germline V gene data show CDR1 as MNHEY and CDR2 as SVGAGI. This CDR3 is built from 13 residues. Trimming took 3 bases from V and 4 from J, leaving 9 bases between them. The CDR3 sequence: CASSYDYRETQYF. The CDR3 nucleotides read TGTGCCAGCAGTTATGACTATCGAGAGACCCAGTACTTC.

The V and J genes are TRBV6-1 and TRBJ2-7, with D hard to call. The germline gives CDR1 MNHNS, CDR2 SASEGT. The V end was cut by 1 base, the J end by 4 bases, with 14 bases between. This CDR3 has 15 residues. CDR3: CASSEGAFVGYEQYF. The CDR3 DNA is TGTGCCAGCAGTGAAGGGGCCTTCGTGGGTTACGAGCAGTACTTC.

The V and J genes are TRBV19 and TRBJ2-1; TRBD2 matches 10 bases. Germline CDR1 reads LNHDA; CDR2 reads SQIVND (reference sequence). The junction had 7 bases not matched to a gene; V was cut back by 5 bases and J by 0 bases. The CDR3 extends over 17 amino acids. This chain's CDR3 is CASSRRGLADSYNEQFF. CDR3 DNA sequence: TGTGCCAGTAGTCGAAGAGGACTAGCGGACTCCTACAATGAGCAGTTCTTC.

The J gene is TRBJ1-6, the V gene TRBV28; D is unresolved. Germline CDR1 and CDR2: MDHEN and SYDVKM. V gave up 6 bases and J gave up 10 bases, with 19 bases separating them. There are 15 residues in the CDR3. The CDR3 loop is CASSSKWELESPLHF. The CDR3 DNA is TGTGCCAGCAGCTCTAAGTGGGAGTTAGAGTCACCCCTCCACTTT.

The CDR3 region has the DNA TGTGCCAGCAGCACGGGACAGGACCAAGAGACCCAGTACTTC. Translated: CASSTGQDQETQYF. The chain is built from TRBV11-3 and TRBJ2-5; 8 nucleotides match TRBD1. Trimming at V came to 5 bases and at J to 0 bases, leaving 2 bases not matched to a gene. The CDR3 extends over 14 amino acids. The germline CDR1 and CDR2 sequences are SGHNT and YENEEA. Full variable domain (remainder filled in from reference TRBV11-3 and TRBJ2-5): EAGVVQSPRYKIIEKKQPVAFWCNPISGHNTLYWYLQNLGQGPELLIRYENEEAVDDSQLPKDRFSAERLKGVDSTLKIQPAELGDSAVYLCASSTGQDQETQYFGPGTRLLVL.

The V and J genes are TRBV9 and TRBJ2-3; 7 bases are shared with TRBD1. The CDR3 covers 15 residues. CDR1 SGDLS and CDR2 YYNGEE come from the germline V gene. The ends lost 3 bases at V and 2 bases at J; junction bases unmatched: 6. CDR3 loop: CASSDYRGFTDTQYF. The CDR3 DNA sequence: TGTGCCAGCAGCGACTACAGGGGATTCACAGATACGCAGTATTTT. The full variable domain, completed using reference TRBV9 and TRBJ2-3, is DSGVTQTPKHLITATGQRVTLRCSPRSGDLSVYWYQQSLDQGLQFLIQYYNGEERAKGNILERFSAQQFPDLHSELNLSSLELGDSALYFCASSDYRGFTDTQYFGPGTRLTVL.

The chain combines TRBV19 with TRBJ1-5, with TRBD1 as a possible D gene (5 bases). The V and J ends lost 9 bases and 10 bases respectively, with 16 bases between them. The CDR3 covers 12 residues. The germline CDR1 and CDR2 sequences are LNHDA and SQIVND (reference sequence). The CDR3 loop is CASREGRSPQHF. The CDR3 DNA reads as TGTGCCAGCCGGGAGGGGCGGAGTCCCCAGCATTTT.

The chain uses TRBV5-4 and TRBJ1-6; 7 nucleotides match TRBD1. Germline CDR1 is SGHNT and CDR2 is YYREEE (reference sequence). With V trimmed by 4 bases and J by 8 bases, 6 bases remained unmatched. The CDR3 contains 14 residues. CDR3 region: CASSLDRRHSPLHF. The CDR3 DNA reads as TGTGCCAGCAGCCTGGACAGGAGACATTCACCCCTCCACTTT.